The 24 T cell receptor beta chains below were found in one sample sequenced in a study of T cell repertoires in cytomegalovirus infection. Antigen specificity for these receptors is unknown. Using its own MiXCR run on the reads, TCRdb lists one record per CDR3 protein. The table shows over 250,000 distinct CDR3 sequences, with less than 25% occurring only once. Source: cultured PBMCs, taken from culture after CMV antigen stimulation. These receptor sequences come from a human donor in good health (CMV status not recorded). Some clones in this sample may be carry-over from other donors' samples.

As for this clonotype: A much larger clone lies one base from this, so it may be a read error. The conserved phenylalanine or tryptophan is not found at the CDR3 terminus, so this likely reflects a read error. Because the CDR3's place on the DNA is in doubt, the DNA is left out and the CDR3 is given as listed by TCRdb. The genes are TRBV7-2 and TRBJ2-1; the DNA was not compared with TRBD1, the D call given in the table. CDR1 is SGHTA, CDR2 FQGNSA, per germline. Both ends counted, the CDR3 spans 12 residues. This CDR3 is CASSSWVFGAIL.

This clonotype showed up many times. The CDR3 reads CASSFGGYSNQPQHF. As DNA, the CDR3 is TGTGCCAGCAGCTTTGGAGGGTATAGCAATCAGCCCCAGCATTTT. This chain links TRBV7-2 with TRBJ1-5; D gene unclear. Per germline, CDR1 SGHTA and CDR2 FQGNSA. This CDR3 has 15 residues. Between the trimmed V and J ends, which lost 3 bases and 0 bases, there was a span of 9 bases.

This clonotype was seen a few times. The chain recombines TRBV10-3 with TRBJ2-1, with TRBD2 identical over 9 bases. Germline CDR1 ENHRY, CDR2 SYGVKD. The CDR3 consists of 15 residues. V lost 6 bases, J lost 2 bases, and 5 bases stayed unmatched. The CDR3 sequence is CAISPASGTYNEQFF. CDR3 coding DNA: TGTGCCATCAGCCCTGCTAGCGGGACCTACAATGAGCAGTTCTTC.

This clonotype was picked up a small number of times. This sequence joins TRBV4-3 and TRBJ1-1; D gene unclear. Per germline, CDR1 LGHNA and CDR2 YSLEER. The CDR3 spans 13 residues. Trimming cost V 3 bases and J 4 bases, with 9 bases left between them. CDR3 DNA: TGCGCCAGCAGCCAGACCTCGGGCACTGAAGCTTTCTTT. The encoded protein is CASSQTSGTEAFF.

In its sample, this clonotype was seen many times. CDR3 in DNA: TGTGCCAGCAGCCGGGGGACTAGCGGGATCGGAGAGACCCAGTACTTC. Protein: CASSRGTSGIGETQYF. J is TRBJ2-5 and V is TRBV7-2, with TRBD2 matching 13 bases. This CDR3 comprises 16 residues. V lost 5 bases, J lost 4 bases, and 7 bases stayed unmatched. Germline CDR1 reads SGHTA; CDR2 reads FQGNSA. The full variable domain, with the rest looked up from reference TRBV7-2 and TRBJ2-5, is GAGVSQSPSNKVTEKGKDVELRCDPISGHTALYWYRQSLGQGLEFLIYFQGNSAPDKSGLPSDRFSAERTGGSVSTLTIQRTQQEDSAVYLCASSRGTSGIGETQYFGPGTRLLVL.

Many counts were recorded for this clonotype. The chain couples TRBV7-9 to TRBJ2-5, with D tentatively TRBD2 (6 bases). Germline V CDR1 and CDR2: SEHNR, FQNEAQ (reference sequence). The CDR3 runs to 12 residues. V shed 8 bases and J shed 2 bases, with 9 bases lying between them. The CDR3 DNA sequence: TGTGCCAGCTGTGGGACTCAAGAGACCCAGTACTTC. Protein sequence: CASCGTQETQYF.

This clonotype appeared many times. The rearrangement uses TRBV7-8 and TRBJ2-3; TRBD2 might be the D (5 bases). The length of the CDR3 is 15 residues. V was cut by 5 bases and J by 2 bases, with 14 bases left in between. In germline, CDR1 is SGHVS, CDR2 FQNEAQ. The CDR3 region has the DNA TGTGCCAGCAGCCAAACGGACTCCTACACAGATACGCAGTATTTT. This sequence encodes CASSQTDSYTDTQYF.

The rearrangement uses TRBV5-1 and TRBJ2-1; 12 nucleotides match TRBD2. The ends lost 4 bases at V and 2 bases at J; junction bases unmatched: 7. This CDR3 is 17 amino acids long. CDR1 and CDR2 (germline): SGHRS, YFSETQ. The CDR3 spells CASSHQTSGSAYNEQFF. In nucleotides, the CDR3 is TGCGCCAGCAGCCACCAGACTAGCGGGAGTGCCTACAATGAGCAGTTCTTC.

This clonotype has at least ten counts. V is TRBV7-2 and J is TRBJ1-4, with TRBD1 matching 8 bases. Trimming at V came to 3 bases and at J to 8 bases, leaving 8 bases not matched to a gene. This CDR3 contains 15 residues. CDR1 SGHTA and CDR2 FQGNSA come from the germline V gene. The chain's CDR3 is CASSLTTGVKEKLFF. Here the CDR3 DNA reads TGTGCCAGCAGCTTGACGACAGGGGTCAAAGAAAAACTGTTTTTT. The full variable domain, rest sourced from reference TRBV7-2 and TRBJ1-4, is GAGVSQSPSNKVTEKGKDVELRCDPISGHTALYWYRQSLGQGLEFLIYFQGNSAPDKSGLPSDRFSAERTGGSVSTLTIQRTQQEDSAVYLCASSLTTGVKEKLFFGSGTQLSVL.

This clonotype was seen only a few times. This chain joins TRBV7-8 and TRBJ2-5; TRBD2 matches 11 bases. V gave up 6 bases and J gave up 3 bases; unmatched junction bases: 6. This CDR3 contains 15 residues. Germline V gene sequence: CDR1 SGHVS, CDR2 FQNEAQ. CDR3 sequence (DNA): TGTGCCAGCAGGCGTGGGGGACTAGCGGAAGAGACCCAGTACTTC. This encodes CASRRGGLAEETQYF.

In its sample, this clonotype was seen many times. The chain couples TRBV7-2 to TRBJ2-6, with D possibly being TRBD2 (6 bases). Trimming removed 5 bases at V and 2 bases at J, with 13 bases between. The CDR3 contains 16 residues. Germline V gene sequence: CDR1 SGHTA, CDR2 FQGNSA. Written as DNA, the CDR3 is TGTGCCAGCAGCCCCGGCGGGGCCCCTGGGGCCAACGTCCTGACTTTC. Protein product: CASSPGGAPGANVLTF.

The chain employs TRBV4-3 and TRBJ2-1; tentatively, D is TRBD1 or TRBD2 (5 bases each). CDR3 size: 17 residues. Trimming removed 1 base at V and 0 bases at J, with 13 bases between. The germline V gene encodes CDR1 LGHNA and CDR2 YSLEER. CDR3 amino acids: CASSQGLTGNSYNEQFF. CDR3 DNA: TGCGCCAGCAGCCAAGGACTAACAGGCAACTCCTACAATGAGCAGTTCTTC.

The chain joins TRBV19 to TRBJ1-1; D might be TRBD1 (6 bases). Germline CDR1 and CDR2: LNHDA and SQIVND (reference sequence). The V end lost 7 bases, the J end lost 6 bases, and 21 bases lay between the germline ends. This CDR3 is 15 amino acids long. The CDR3 region has the DNA TGTGCCAGTAACCCGGACAGAGGGGCTCCGGCTGAAGCTTTCTTT. Residues: CASNPDRGAPAEAFF.

The chain links TRBV12-3 or TRBV12-4 to TRBJ1-2; 9 bases map to TRBD1. The CDR3 runs to 14 residues. The V gene end was trimmed by 7 bases and the J gene end by 8 bases; junction bases not matched to a gene: 11. CDR3 in amino acids: CASTPTGGTGGYTF. DNA for the CDR3: TGTGCCAGCACCCCGACAGGGGGTACGGGCGGCTACACCTTC.

The chain couples TRBV28 to TRBJ2-1; D unresolved. Trimming cost V 1 base and J 3 bases, with 13 bases left between them. The CDR3 is made up of 16 amino acids. The germline gives CDR1 MDHEN, CDR2 SYDVKM. The CDR3, as DNA: TGTGCCAGCAGTTTATCAAGGCCCCGCCTCTACAATGAGCAGTTCTTC. Its protein is CASSLSRPRLYNEQFF.

This clonotype was found a few times. The rearrangement uses TRBV20-1 and TRBJ2-5, with 14 bases matching TRBD2. Losses at the gene ends were 6 bases for V and 5 bases for J; bases not matched to a gene: 11. Germline assignment: CDR1 DFQATT and CDR2 SNEGSKA (reference sequence). The CDR3 is 16 amino acids. CDR3 DNA: TGCAGTGCAACCAGACTAGCGGGAGGGCCCTGGGAGACCCAGTACTTC. This gives the protein CSATRLAGGPWETQYF.

This clonotype occurred many times. The V call is TRBV19, the J call TRBJ2-2; 8 nucleotides line up with TRBD1. V lost 5 bases, J lost 5 bases, and 4 bases stayed unmatched. CDR3 size: 14 residues. CDR1 and CDR2 (germline): LNHDA, SQIVND (reference sequence). The CDR3 here is CASSVGQGTGELFF. CDR3 nucleotide sequence: TGTGCCAGTAGTGTCGGACAGGGTACCGGGGAGCTGTTTTTT.

This clonotype occurred a few times. The chain links TRBV6-1 to TRBJ1-5; D unresolved. Per the germline V gene, CDR1 is MNHNS and CDR2 is SASEGT. The germline V and J ends were trimmed by 2 bases and 0 bases, with 8 bases remaining between them. The CDR3 is 15 residues long. The CDR3 spells CASSEFRNSNQPQHF. Here the CDR3 DNA reads TGTGCCAGCAGTGAATTCCGCAATAGCAATCAGCCCCAGCATTTT.

The rearrangement links TRBV5-3 to TRBJ1-1, with D perhaps matching TRBD1 (5 bases). TRBV5-3 is placed among ORFs of uncertain function. CDR3 length: 14 amino acids. Trimming left V 8 bases short and J 5 bases short, with 19 bases between. The CDR3 loop reads CASNVGGGRTEAFF. CDR3 DNA: TGTGCCAGCAACGTGGGGGGAGGGCGGACTGAAGCTTTCTTT.

This clonotype was seen only a few times. The chain uses TRBV20-1 and TRBJ2-3; D assignment may be TRBD1 or TRBD2 (5 bases each). Germline V gene sequence: CDR1 DFQATT, CDR2 SNEGSKA (reference sequence). V was clipped by 3 bases and J by 0 bases, with 34 bases between them. The CDR3 has 22 residues. The DNA for the CDR3 is TGCAGTGCTAGGACCGGGACCGAAGCATCGGGTCCCCATCCGACTAGCACAGATACGCAGTATTTT. This gives the protein CSARTGTEASGPHPTSTDTQYF.

The CDR3 DNA reads TGCGCCAGCAGGAGTACGGGACAGGGGGGTTACGAGCAGTACTTC. Amino acid sequence: CASRSTGQGGYEQYF. This sequence joins TRBV4-1 and TRBJ2-7, with 11 bases identical to TRBD1. The CDR3 sequence is 15 residues long. Germline V CDR1 and CDR2: MGHRA, YSYEKL. V lost 6 bases and J lost 4; bases outside the gene matches: 8.

This clonotype has only a few counts. The gene calls are TRBV5-6 and TRBJ1-6, with 8 nucleotides matching TRBD1. The CDR3 spans 15 residues. V lost 5 bases, J lost 2 bases, and 3 bases stayed unmatched. Germline values: CDR1 SGHDT, CDR2 YYEEEE. The chain's CDR3 is CASSTDRAYNSPLHF. The CDR3 region has the DNA TGTGCCAGCAGTACGGACAGGGCCTATAATTCACCCCTCCACTTT.

This clonotype was seen ten or more times. A read error may produce the germline difference seen at one junction end. The chain is built from TRBV12-3 or TRBV12-4 and TRBJ2-3; no firm D call. The length of the CDR3 is 13 residues. CDR3: CASRLAAADTQYF. The CDR3 nucleotides read TGTGCCAGCAGATTAGCTGCGGCAGATACGCAGTATTTT.

This clonotype occurred many times. V gene TRBV12-3 or TRBV12-4 combines with J gene TRBJ2-1, with 13 positions matching TRBD2. Trimming at V came to 0 bases and at J to 5 bases, leaving 7 bases not matched to a gene. The CDR3 contains 18 residues. The CDR3 is CASSLALGLAGADNEQFF. CDR3 coding DNA: TGTGCCAGCAGTTTAGCGCTTGGACTAGCGGGAGCTGACAATGAGCAGTTCTTC.